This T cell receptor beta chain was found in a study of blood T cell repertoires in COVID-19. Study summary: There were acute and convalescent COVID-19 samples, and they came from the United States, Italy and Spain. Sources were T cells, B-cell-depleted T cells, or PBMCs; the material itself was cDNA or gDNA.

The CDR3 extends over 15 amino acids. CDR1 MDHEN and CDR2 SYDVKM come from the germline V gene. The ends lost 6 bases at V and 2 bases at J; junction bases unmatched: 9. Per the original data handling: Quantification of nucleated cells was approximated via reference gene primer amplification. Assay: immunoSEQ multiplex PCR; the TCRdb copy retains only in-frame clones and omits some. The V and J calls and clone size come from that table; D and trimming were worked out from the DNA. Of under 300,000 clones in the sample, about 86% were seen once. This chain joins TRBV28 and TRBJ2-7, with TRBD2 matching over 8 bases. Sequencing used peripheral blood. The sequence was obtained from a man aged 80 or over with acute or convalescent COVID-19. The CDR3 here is CASSPAGGFAYEQYF. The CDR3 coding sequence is TGTGCCAGCAGCCCGGCGGGGGGTTTCGCCTACGAGCAGTACTTC.